The 11 T cell receptor beta chains below come from one sample, sequenced in a study of blood T cell repertoires in COVID-19. Assay: immunoSEQ multiplex PCR; the TCRdb copy retains only in-frame clones and omits some. This table holds approximately 45,000 clones, roughly 85% found once. Input material: peripheral blood. Every receptor here comes from a woman aged 80 or over with acute or convalescent COVID-19.

The rearrangement uses TRBV19 and TRBJ2-1; 12 nucleotides agree with TRBD1. Germline V gives CDR1 LNHDA, CDR2 SQIVND (reference sequence). Unmatched junction bases numbered 3, after V lost 3 bases and J lost 6 bases. The CDR3 contains 15 residues. The CDR3 sequence is CASSIGTGGFNEQFF. CDR3 DNA sequence: TGTGCCAGTAGTATTGGGACAGGGGGCTTCAATGAGCAGTTCTTC.

The chain recombines TRBV10-3 with TRBJ2-2; TRBD1 matches at 7 bases. This CDR3 is 15 amino acids long. The germline V gene has CDR1 ENHRY and CDR2 SYGVKD. After removal of 6 bases from V and 2 bases from J, the junction contained 6 bases not matched to a gene. CDR3 in DNA: TGTGCCATCAGAGCGACAGGGATTAACACCGGGGAGCTGTTTTTT. It codes for CAIRATGINTGELFF.

V and J are TRBV27 and TRBJ2-7; perhaps TRBD1 as D (5 bases). Germline lookup yields CDR1 MNHEY and CDR2 SMNVEV (reference sequence). The V end was cut by 3 bases, the J end by 5 bases, with 5 bases between. This CDR3 is 11 amino acids long. CDR3 sequence: CASSLGHEQYF. CDR3 nucleotides: TGTGCCAGCAGTTTGGGGCACGAGCAGTACTTC.

The chain is built from TRBV4-2 and TRBJ2-3, with 7 bases matching TRBD2. The V and J ends lost 3 bases and 2 bases, in that order; junction bases with no gene match: 14. CDR3 size: 18 residues. Germline V gene data show CDR1 as LGHNA and CDR2 as YNFKEQ. The CDR3 region is CASSQSPLLAQTTDTQYF. The DNA of the CDR3 is TGTGCCAGCAGCCAGTCACCTCTACTAGCGCAGACCACAGATACGCAGTATTTT.

The chain recombines TRBV5-8 with TRBJ2-5; 9 bases align to TRBD1. The J segment lost 2 bases and the V segment lost 5 bases, leaving 10 bases of the junction unmatched. The CDR3 contains 16 residues. Germline assignment: CDR1 SGHTS and CDR2 YDEGEE. The CDR3 is CASSPLGQGRQETQYF. DNA of the CDR3: TGTGCCAGCAGTCCCCTTGGACAGGGGCGGCAAGAGACCCAGTACTTC.

A single count supports this clone. V usage is TRBV14 and J usage is TRBJ2-1, with TRBD2 as a possible D gene (6 bases). The germline V gene encodes CDR1 SGHDN and CDR2 FVKESK. CDR3 length: 14 residues. The ends were cut back, 3 bases at V and 4 bases at J, with 10 bases in the middle. The CDR3 nucleotides are TGTGCCAGCAGCCAGGGGGGTGCTTACAATGAGCAGTTCTTC. Residues: CASSQGGAYNEQFF.

The CDR3 DNA reads as TGTGCCAGCAGCCCCCGGACAGGGACAAAGGGGGTCTATGGCTACACCTTC. Protein sequence: CASSPRTGTKGVYGYTF. The chain uses TRBV6-4 and TRBJ1-2; 8 positions match TRBD1. The germline CDR1 and CDR2 sequences are MRHNA and SNTAGT. The CDR3 has 17 residues. The V and J ends lost 6 bases and 4 bases, in that order; junction bases with no gene match: 16.

This chain uses TRBV19 with TRBJ1-1, with D hard to call. This CDR3 spans 13 amino acids. Germline assignment: CDR1 LNHDA and CDR2 SQIVND (reference sequence). V was trimmed by 2 bases and J by 1 base, leaving 5 bases between them. The CDR3 nucleotides are TGTGCCAGTAGTATAAGCAAGAACACTGAAGCTTTCTTT. Translated: CASSISKNTEAFF.

The rearrangement uses TRBV3-1 (or the pseudogene TRBV3-2) and TRBJ1-2, with TRBD1 as a possible D gene (6 bases). V dropped 4 bases and J dropped 2 bases, with 8 bases sitting between them. The CDR3 sequence is 13 residues long. Germline assignment: CDR1 LGHDT and CDR2 YNNKEL (reference sequence). The CDR3 coding sequence is TGTGCCAGCAGCCCAGGGGACAACTATGGCTACACCTTC. This encodes CASSPGDNYGYTF.

This clone was counted a single time. CDR3 residues: CASSPHGLAGAETQYF. The CDR3 DNA reads as TGTGCCAGCAGCCCCCACGGGCTAGCGGGGGCGGAGACCCAGTACTTC. The chain has TRBV9 and TRBJ2-5, with 10 positions matching TRBD2. Trimming removed 4 bases from V and 5 bases from J; junction bases left unmatched: 11. Per germline, CDR1 SGDLS and CDR2 YYNGEE. The CDR3 covers 16 residues.

The chain links TRBV30 to TRBJ2-1, with a possible D match to TRBD2 (6 bases). The CDR3 is made up of 14 amino acids. V dropped 3 bases and J dropped 3 bases, with 12 bases sitting between them. Germline values: CDR1 GTSNPN, CDR2 SVGIG (reference sequence). This CDR3 reads CAWRGWGVYNEQFF. In DNA, the CDR3 is TGTGCCTGGAGGGGTTGGGGGGTCTACAATGAGCAGTTCTTC.